The sequence of this T cell receptor (beta chain) was determined in a study of blood T cell repertoires in COVID-19. Study-wide context: Samples taken during acute and convalescent COVID-19 were collected in the United States, Italy and Spain. From T cells, B-cell-depleted T cells, or PBMCs came the material, which was cDNA or gDNA.

How the authors handled the data: Using reference gene primer amplification, nucleated cell counts were estimated. Profiled with immunoSEQ multiplex PCR; TCRdb holds only in-frame clones, not every one. V and J calls and clone size come straight from that table; D and trimming were deduced from the DNA. In the table there are 300,000 to 400,000 clones, 85% of which are singletons. V lost 1 base, J lost 13 bases, and 13 bases stayed unmatched. The CDR3 spans 15 residues. Looked up from germline, CDR1 is LGHNA and CDR2 is YNFKEQ. This receptor was obtained from a human donor in a cohort sampled during active COVID-19. The sample consisted of peripheral blood. This rearrangement joins TRBV4-2 to TRBJ1-2, with 9 bases that match TRBD1. CDR3 amino acids: CASSQAGDNRGQATF. In DNA, the CDR3 is TGTGCCAGCAGCCAAGCTGGGGATAACAGGGGGCAGGCCACCTTC.